What follows are 25 T cell receptor beta chains derived from one specimen sequenced in a study of cytomegalovirus exposure and HLA in healthy donors. 60 Vbeta and 13 Jbeta primers were used in PCR. Sequencing was performed with immunoSEQ multiplex PCR; in TCRdb, only in-frame clones are kept and a portion is missing. The specimen's table records around 130,000 clones. Sequencing was done on a sample of PBMCs. The receptor source for this set is a middle-aged woman in good health and CMV-seronegative.

The CDR3 coding sequence is TGTGCCAGCAGCTTAAGTTGGGAGGCTTTCTTT. Translated: CASSLSWEAFF. The rearrangement joins TRBV7-9 to TRBJ1-1; D ambiguous. Trimming left V 2 bases short and J 11 bases short, with 9 bases between. The CDR3 spans 11 residues. Germline CDR1 SEHNR, CDR2 FQNEAQ (reference sequence).

The chain uses TRBV6-1 and TRBJ2-1; 11 bases map to TRBD1. Trimming cost V 6 bases and J 10 bases; bases outside gene matches: 8. Germline loops: CDR1 MNHNS, CDR2 SASEGT. The CDR3 is made up of 14 amino acids. The CDR3 coding sequence is TGTGCCAGCAGATGGACAGGGGGCTCATCGGAGCAGTTCTTC. Protein: CASRWTGGSSEQFF.

V is TRBV4-2 and J is TRBJ1-1, with D perhaps matching TRBD1 (5 bases). The V gene's germline CDR1 is LGHNA and CDR2 YNFKEQ. The CDR3 spans 15 residues. V lost 0 bases and J lost 10, with 18 bases in between. CDR3 in amino acids: CASSQEKYVREVAFF. The CDR3 region has the DNA TGTGCCAGCAGCCAAGAAAAGTATGTCAGGGAGGTAGCTTTCTTT.

This chain uses TRBV19 with TRBJ1-6; the D gene is possibly TRBD1 (5 bases). Per germline, CDR1 LNHDA and CDR2 SQIVND (reference sequence). V was trimmed by 3 bases and J by 6 bases, leaving 18 bases between them. CDR3 length: 17 amino acids. The CDR3: CASSIIPRQGGNSPLHF. The CDR3 region has the DNA TGTGCCAGTAGTATCATCCCTCGGCAGGGAGGTAATTCACCCCTCCACTTT.

The J gene is TRBJ2-3, the V gene TRBV10-3; possible D gene TRBD2, 5 bases. Trimming left V 2 bases short and J 2 bases short, with 11 bases between. CDR3 length: 15 residues. The germline CDR1 and CDR2 sequences are ENHRY and SYGVKD. This chain's CDR3 is CAISETSPFTDTQYF. In DNA, the CDR3 is TGTGCCATCAGTGAGACTAGTCCCTTCACAGATACGCAGTATTTT.

Points on this clone: Germline and junction disagree at one end, which may indicate a read error. Other nucleotide sequences from this sample produce the same CDR3. The gene calls are TRBV10-1 and TRBJ1-2; 8 nucleotides agree with TRBD1. Germline CDR1 reads WNHNN; CDR2 reads SYGVQD (reference sequence). The CDR3 extends over 13 amino acids. The CDR3 DNA follows: TGCGCCAGTAGTGAGGCTGGACAGGGAGGCTACACCTTC. This translates into CASSEAGQGGYTF.

The rearrangement joins TRBV28 to TRBJ1-2; maybe TRBD1 (5 bases). Trimming pared 6 bases from V and 11 bases from J, leaving 25 bases between. Germline V gives CDR1 MDHEN, CDR2 SYDVKM. CDR3 length: 15 residues. CDR3 nucleotides: TGTGCCAGCAGCCCTATCGACCCGGTAGGGGTGAGATACACCTTC. Residues: CASSPIDPVGVRYTF.

The rearrangement joins TRBV21-1 to TRBJ1-5; TRBD1 reflects the table's D call only, with no check against the DNA. TRBV21-1 corresponds to a pseudogene. The CDR3 is made up of 10 amino acids. In DNA form, the CDR3 reads TGTGCCAGCAGCGCACAGGAGCGGCATTTT. Its protein is CASSAQERHF.

The V call is TRBV2, the J call TRBJ1-5, with 7 bases that match TRBD1. The CDR3 has 14 residues. V lost 5 bases, J lost 2 bases, and 3 bases stayed unmatched. In germline, CDR1 is SNHLY, CDR2 FYNNEI. This chain's CDR3 is CASSFDRGNQPQHF. Here the CDR3 DNA reads TGTGCCAGCAGTTTCGACAGGGGCAATCAGCCCCAGCATTTT.

J is TRBJ1-2 and V is TRBV5-1, with a weak D call TRBD1 (5 bases). CDR3 size: 18 residues. V lost 0 bases, J lost 0 bases, and 18 bases lay in between. From germline, CDR1 is SGHRS and CDR2 YFSETQ. CDR3 coding DNA: TGCGCCAGCAGCTTGGTCCGGACAAATAATAGAACTAACTATGGCTACACCTTC. It encodes CASSLVRTNNRTNYGYTF.

V usage is TRBV27 and J usage is TRBJ1-1; D uncertain. This CDR3 is built from 14 residues. The V gene lost 7 bases and the J gene lost 5 bases, with 17 bases spanning the gap. CDR1 and CDR2 from the germline V gene are MNHEY and SMNVEV (reference sequence). The CDR3 loop is CASKSGGLRTEAFF. DNA for the CDR3: TGTGCCAGCAAAAGTGGAGGGCTTAGAACTGAAGCTTTCTTT.

The chain employs TRBV5-5 and TRBJ1-3; TRBD1 aligns across 10 bases. Germline CDR1 reads SGHKS; CDR2 reads YYEKEE (reference sequence). The J segment lost 4 bases and the V segment lost 3 bases, leaving 1 base of the junction unmatched. The CDR3 is 14 residues long. This CDR3 reads CASSSGQGGNTIYF. The CDR3 DNA follows: TGTGCCAGCAGCTCGGGACAGGGGGGAAACACCATATATTTT.

This rearrangement joins TRBV7-9 to TRBJ1-4; 7 nucleotides match TRBD1. CDR3 size: 14 residues. V was clipped by 2 bases and J by 8 bases; unmatched bases: 5. Germline values: CDR1 SEHNR, CDR2 FQNEAQ (reference sequence). DNA for the CDR3: TGTGCCAGCAGCTTACAGGGGGTGAAGGAAAAACTGTTTTTT. Encoded protein: CASSLQGVKEKLFF.

The V call is TRBV18, the J call TRBJ2-7, with 7 bases identical to TRBD1. The germline gives CDR1 KGHSH, CDR2 LQKENI. This CDR3 is 17 amino acids long. The V and J ends lost 1 base and 2 bases, in that order; junction bases with no gene match: 11. The CDR3 coding sequence is TGTGCCAGCTCACCACTACCTGCTCCGGGACAGCCCTACGAGCAGTACTTC. Translating it yields CASSPLPAPGQPYEQYF.

The CDR3 region is CASSGEMNTEAFF. CDR3 in DNA: TGTGCCAGCAGTGGGGAGATGAACACTGAAGCTTTCTTT. The V gene is TRBV2, the J gene TRBJ1-1; D gene uncertain. The CDR3 length is 13 residues. Trimming removed 4 bases from V and 0 bases from J, with 6 bases in between. From germline, CDR1 is SNHLY and CDR2 FYNNEI.

V is TRBV6-4 and J is TRBJ2-5; 8 bases fit TRBD2. Germline values: CDR1 MRHNA, CDR2 SNTAGT. CDR3 length: 15 residues. V lost 7 bases to trimming and J lost 5 bases; unmatched junction nucleotides: 12. The CDR3 loop reads CASTLTGGGGETQYF. The CDR3, as DNA: TGTGCCAGCACCCTGACGGGGGGGGGTGGGGAGACCCAGTACTTC.

V gene TRBV6-6 combines with J gene TRBJ2-1; maybe TRBD2 (5 bases). V lost 6 bases and J lost 0, with 6 bases in between. This CDR3 region has 13 residues. CDR1 is MNHNY and CDR2 is SVGAGI in the germline V gene (reference sequence). The DNA of the CDR3 is TGTGCCAGCAGCGGGAACTCCTACAATGAGCAGTTCTTC. Its translation is CASSGNSYNEQFF.

The chain couples TRBV19 to TRBJ2-3; 9 positions agree with TRBD2. Germline loops: CDR1 LNHDA, CDR2 SQIVND (reference sequence). This CDR3 region has 15 residues. V lost 2 bases to trimming and J lost 0 bases; unmatched junction nucleotides: 0. The CDR3 loop is CASSITSGSTDTQYF. As DNA, the CDR3 is TGTGCCAGTAGTATAACTAGCGGGAGCACAGATACGCAGTATTTT.

The chain has TRBV5-1 and TRBJ1-2, with D perhaps TRBD1 (5 bases). This CDR3 region has 11 residues. V gave up 3 bases and J gave up 7 bases, with 7 bases separating them. The germline V gene encodes CDR1 SGHRS and CDR2 YFSETQ. The CDR3 here is CASSSGIGYTF. The DNA for the CDR3 is TGCGCCAGCAGCTCAGGGATTGGCTACACCTTC.

The J gene is TRBJ2-7, the V gene TRBV18, with 8 bases matching TRBD1. In germline, CDR1 is KGHSH, CDR2 LQKENI. The V and J ends lost 3 bases and 3 bases, in that order; junction bases with no gene match: 4. The CDR3 consists of 14 residues. This CDR3 reads CASSPDRDNYEQYV. The DNA for the CDR3 is TGTGCCAGCTCACCGGACAGGGATAACTACGAGCAGTACGTC.

This sequence joins TRBV25-1 and TRBJ1-4, with TRBD1 matching over 9 bases. Per germline, CDR1 MGHDK and CDR2 SYGVNS. V gave up 4 bases and J gave up 7 bases; unmatched junction bases: 7. This CDR3 region has 15 residues. The CDR3 nucleotides are TGTGCCAGCAGTGGTCGGACAGGGGCGGGTGAAAAACTGTTTTTT. Its protein product is CASSGRTGAGEKLFF.

The gene calls are TRBV4-1 and TRBJ1-6; 7 nucleotides line up with TRBD1. Germline CDR1 MGHRA, CDR2 YSYEKL. The CDR3 loop spans 17 amino acids. The J segment lost 7 bases and the V segment lost 2 bases, leaving 11 bases of the junction unmatched. CDR3 sequence: CASSQYLTGPRNSPLHF. CDR3 bases: TGCGCCAGCAGCCAATACCTGACAGGGCCCCGGAATTCACCCCTCCACTTT.

The chain combines TRBV7-2 with TRBJ2-7; 9 positions agree with TRBD2. CDR1 is SGHTA and CDR2 is FQGNSA in the germline V gene. Trimming removed 5 bases from V and 2 bases from J; junction bases left unmatched: 4. The CDR3 covers 14 residues. The CDR3 is CASSPSGATYEQYF. CDR3 DNA: TGTGCCAGCAGCCCTAGCGGGGCCACCTACGAGCAGTACTTC. Drawing the rest from reference TRBV7-2 and TRBJ2-7, the complete variable domain is GAGVSQSPSNKVTEKGKDVELRCDPISGHTALYWYRQSLGQGLEFLIYFQGNSAPDKSGLPSDRFSAERTGGSVSTLTIQRTQQEDSAVYLCASSPSGATYEQYFGPGTRLTVT.

The CDR3 region has the DNA TGTGCCAGCAGCCTGTTACAGGGGAGGGAGACCCAGTACTTC. Amino acids: CASSLLQGRETQYF. The V and J genes are TRBV5-6 and TRBJ2-5; a possible D gene is TRBD1 (7 bases). V lost 4 bases, J lost 5 bases, and 15 bases lay in between. The CDR3 contains 14 residues. Germline V lookup: CDR1 SGHDT, CDR2 YYEEEE.

Comments on this clone: The sample carries other DNA sequences with the same CDR3. V and J are TRBV6-5 and TRBJ1-1; D ambiguous. Trimming pared 5 bases from V and 3 bases from J, leaving 4 bases between. Germline assignment: CDR1 MNHEY and CDR2 SVGAGI. The CDR3 has 11 residues. The CDR3 here is CASSRDTEAFF. CDR3 nucleotides: TGTGCCAGCAGTCGGGACACTGAAGCTTTCTTT.